The present T cell receptor beta chain was sequenced within a study of control samples from healthy donors and cancer patients. This clone was seen only once. Libraries were prepared by immunoSEQ multiplex PCR; TCRdb keeps only in-frame clonotypes and omits some of them. Among around 80,000 clones, about 94% were seen once, and the ten largest hold over 2.5%. Germline lookup yields CDR1 SNHLY and CDR2 FYNNEI. Trimming stripped 2 bases from V and 9 bases from J, with 5 bases between. CDR3 length equals 11 residues. Input material: blood. This TCR was sampled from a young woman in good health. The chain links TRBV2 to TRBJ2-1; no reliable D call. CDR3 sequence: CASSEIGEQFF. CDR3 nucleotides: TGTGCCAGCAGTGAAATCGGTGAGCAGTTCTTC. Drawing the rest from reference TRBV2 and TRBJ2-1, the complete variable domain is EPEVTQTPSHQVTQMGQEVILRCVPISNHLYFYWYRQILGQKVEFLVSFYNNEISEKSEIFDDQFSVERPDGSNFTLKIRSTKLEDSAMYFCASSEIGEQFFGPGTRLTVL.